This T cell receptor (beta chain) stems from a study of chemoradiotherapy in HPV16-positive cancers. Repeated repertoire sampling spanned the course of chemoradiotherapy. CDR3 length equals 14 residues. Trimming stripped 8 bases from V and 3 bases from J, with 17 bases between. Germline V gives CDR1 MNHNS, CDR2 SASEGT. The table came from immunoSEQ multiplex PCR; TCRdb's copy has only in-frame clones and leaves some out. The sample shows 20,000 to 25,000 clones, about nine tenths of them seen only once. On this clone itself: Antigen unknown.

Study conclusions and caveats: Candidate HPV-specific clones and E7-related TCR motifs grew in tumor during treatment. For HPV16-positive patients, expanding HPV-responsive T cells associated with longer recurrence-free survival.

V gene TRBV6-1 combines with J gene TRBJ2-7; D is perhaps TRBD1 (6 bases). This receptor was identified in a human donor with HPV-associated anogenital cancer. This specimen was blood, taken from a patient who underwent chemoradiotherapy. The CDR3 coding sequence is TGTGCCAGCGGCCATCCCGGGACACGCTACGAGCAGTACTTC. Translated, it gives CASGHPGTRYEQYF.